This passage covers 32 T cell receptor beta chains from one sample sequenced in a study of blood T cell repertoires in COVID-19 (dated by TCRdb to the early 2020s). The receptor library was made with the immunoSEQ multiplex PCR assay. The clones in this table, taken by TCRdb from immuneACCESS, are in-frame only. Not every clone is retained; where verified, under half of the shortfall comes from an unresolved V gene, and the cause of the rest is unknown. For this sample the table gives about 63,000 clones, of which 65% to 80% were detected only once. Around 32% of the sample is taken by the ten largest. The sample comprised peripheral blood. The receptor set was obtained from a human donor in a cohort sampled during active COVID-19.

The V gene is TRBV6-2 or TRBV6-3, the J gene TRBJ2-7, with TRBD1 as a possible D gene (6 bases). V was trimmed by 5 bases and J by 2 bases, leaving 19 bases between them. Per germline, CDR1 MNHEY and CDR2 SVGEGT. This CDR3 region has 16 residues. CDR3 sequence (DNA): TGTGCCAGCAGTCGTACCGGGACAAACAACCCCTACGAGCAGTACTTC. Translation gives CASSRTGTNNPYEQYF.

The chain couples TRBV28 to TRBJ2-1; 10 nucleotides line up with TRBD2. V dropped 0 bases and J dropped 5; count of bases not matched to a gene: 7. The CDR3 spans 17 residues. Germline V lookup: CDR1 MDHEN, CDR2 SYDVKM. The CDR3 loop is CASSLWGRGTSDNEQFF. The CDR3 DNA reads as TGTGCCAGCAGTTTATGGGGGCGTGGGACTAGCGACAATGAGCAGTTCTTC.

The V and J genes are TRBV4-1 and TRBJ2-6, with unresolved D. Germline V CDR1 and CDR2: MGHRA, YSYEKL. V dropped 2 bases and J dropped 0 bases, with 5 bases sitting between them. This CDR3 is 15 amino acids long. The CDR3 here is CASSQTVSGANVLTF. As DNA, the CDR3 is TGCGCCAGCAGCCAAACTGTCTCTGGGGCCAACGTCCTGACTTTC.

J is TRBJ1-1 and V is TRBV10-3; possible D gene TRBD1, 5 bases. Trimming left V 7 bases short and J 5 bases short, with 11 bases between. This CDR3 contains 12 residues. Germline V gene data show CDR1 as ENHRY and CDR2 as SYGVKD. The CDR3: CAITSGRTEAFF. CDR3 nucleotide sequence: TGTGCCATCACCTCAGGGAGGACTGAAGCTTTCTTT.

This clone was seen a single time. The CDR3 sequence is CASSSNRDYGYTF. CDR3 bases: TGTGCCAGCAGTTCAAACAGGGACTATGGCTACACCTTC. The rearrangement uses TRBV12-3 or TRBV12-4 and TRBJ1-2; D is possibly TRBD1 (6 bases). This CDR3 region has 13 residues. Trimming left V 4 bases short and J 3 bases short, with 9 bases between.

Here the CDR3 reads CASSGGQGAVGANVLTF. The CDR3 DNA sequence: TGTGCCAGCAGTGGAGGACAGGGGGCGGTTGGGGCCAACGTCCTGACTTTC. The chain links TRBV6-1 to TRBJ2-6; 11 bases align to TRBD1. With V trimmed by 4 bases and J by 3 bases, 5 bases remained unmatched. The CDR3 has 17 residues. The V gene's germline CDR1 is MNHNS and CDR2 SASEGT.

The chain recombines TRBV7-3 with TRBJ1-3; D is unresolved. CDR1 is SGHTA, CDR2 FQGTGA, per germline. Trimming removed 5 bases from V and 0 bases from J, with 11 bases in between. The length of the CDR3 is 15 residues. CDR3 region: CASSPLGGSGNTIYF. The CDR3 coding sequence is TGTGCCAGCAGCCCCCTCGGAGGCTCTGGAAACACCATATATTTT.

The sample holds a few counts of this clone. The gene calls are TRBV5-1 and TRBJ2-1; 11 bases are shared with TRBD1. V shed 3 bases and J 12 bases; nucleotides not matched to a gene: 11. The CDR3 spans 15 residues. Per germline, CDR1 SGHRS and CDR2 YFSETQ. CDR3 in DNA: TGCGCCAGCAGCTCCGGACAGGGGGCCTTTCCGGGGCAGTTCTTC. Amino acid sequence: CASSSGQGAFPGQFF.

The chain's CDR3 is CASSPRLNSYNEQFF. DNA of the CDR3: TGTGCCAGCAGCCCACGACTAAACTCCTACAATGAGCAGTTCTTC. The chain joins TRBV9 to TRBJ2-1; D is perhaps TRBD2 (5 bases). Germline-derived CDR1 and CDR2 are SGDLS and YYNGEE. This CDR3 contains 15 residues. V was clipped by 4 bases and J by 0 bases, with 11 bases between them.

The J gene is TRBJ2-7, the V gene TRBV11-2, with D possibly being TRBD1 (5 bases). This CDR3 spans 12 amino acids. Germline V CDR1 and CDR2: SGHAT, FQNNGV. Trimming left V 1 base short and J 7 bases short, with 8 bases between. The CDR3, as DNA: TGTGCCAGCAGCTTAGGGACATGGGAGCAGTACTTC. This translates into CASSLGTWEQYF.

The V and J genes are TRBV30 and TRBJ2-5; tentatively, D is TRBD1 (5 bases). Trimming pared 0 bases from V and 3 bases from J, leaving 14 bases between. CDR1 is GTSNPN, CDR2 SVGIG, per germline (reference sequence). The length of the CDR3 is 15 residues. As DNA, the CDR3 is TGTGCCTGGAGTGTGTCTGGGGCCTTAGAAGAGACCCAGTACTTC. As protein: CAWSVSGALEETQYF.

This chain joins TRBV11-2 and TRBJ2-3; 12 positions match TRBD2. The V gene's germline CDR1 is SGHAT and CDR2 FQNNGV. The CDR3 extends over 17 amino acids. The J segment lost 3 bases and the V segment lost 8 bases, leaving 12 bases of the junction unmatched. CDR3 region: CASGGASGRALTDTQYF. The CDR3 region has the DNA TGTGCCAGCGGCGGGGCTAGCGGGAGGGCGTTGACAGATACGCAGTATTTT.

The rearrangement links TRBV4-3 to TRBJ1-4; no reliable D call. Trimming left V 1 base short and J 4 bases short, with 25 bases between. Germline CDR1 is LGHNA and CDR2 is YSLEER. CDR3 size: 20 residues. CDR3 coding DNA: TGCGCCAGCAGCCAAGTTTCCAAAGCTTTGCGAGGAGGCGGTAATGAAAAACTGTTTTTT. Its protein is CASSQVSKALRGGGNEKLFF.

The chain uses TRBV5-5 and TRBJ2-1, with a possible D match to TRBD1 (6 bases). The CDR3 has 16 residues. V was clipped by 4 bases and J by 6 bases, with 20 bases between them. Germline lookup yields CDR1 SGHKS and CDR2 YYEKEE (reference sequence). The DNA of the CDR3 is TGTGCCAGCAGCATCAGGGGTTTCCAGCCAGGCAATGAGCAGTTCTTC. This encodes CASSIRGFQPGNEQFF.

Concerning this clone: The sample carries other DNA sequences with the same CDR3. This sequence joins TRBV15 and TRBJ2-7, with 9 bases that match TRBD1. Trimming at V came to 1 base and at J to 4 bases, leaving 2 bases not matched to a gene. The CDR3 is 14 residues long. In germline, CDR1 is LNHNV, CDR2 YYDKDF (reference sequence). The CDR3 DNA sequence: TGTGCCACCAGCAGAGCGGGACAGGGATACGAGCAGTACTTC. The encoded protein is CATSRAGQGYEQYF.

The CDR3 DNA reads as TGTGCCAGCAGCCAAGGAGGGACAGGCAGCCTGTTTTTT. Amino acids: CASSQGGTGSLFF. The genes are TRBV4-2 and TRBJ1-4; 8 nucleotides line up with TRBD1. This CDR3 is built from 13 residues. V was pared by 1 base and J by 14 bases, with 6 bases of the junction left unmatched. CDR1 and CDR2 from the germline V gene are LGHNA and YNFKEQ.

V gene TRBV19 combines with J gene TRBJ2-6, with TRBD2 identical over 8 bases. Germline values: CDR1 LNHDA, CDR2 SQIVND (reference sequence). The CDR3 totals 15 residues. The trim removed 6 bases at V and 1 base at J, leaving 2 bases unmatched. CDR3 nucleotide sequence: TGTGCCAGTAGCCGGGGGGGTTCTGGGGCCAACGTCCTGACTTTC. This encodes CASSRGGSGANVLTF.

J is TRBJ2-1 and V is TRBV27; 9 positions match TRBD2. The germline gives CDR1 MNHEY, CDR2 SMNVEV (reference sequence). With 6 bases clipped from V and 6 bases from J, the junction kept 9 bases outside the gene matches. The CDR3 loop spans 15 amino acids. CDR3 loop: CASRPRLAVGNEQFF. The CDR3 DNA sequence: TGTGCCAGCAGACCCCGACTAGCGGTCGGCAATGAGCAGTTCTTC.

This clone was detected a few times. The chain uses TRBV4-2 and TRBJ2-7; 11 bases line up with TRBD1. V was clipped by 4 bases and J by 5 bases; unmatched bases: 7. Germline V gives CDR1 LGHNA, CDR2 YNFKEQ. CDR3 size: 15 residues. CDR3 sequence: CASSLAGTGGDEQYF. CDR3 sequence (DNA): TGTGCCAGCAGCCTCGCCGGGACAGGGGGAGACGAGCAGTACTTC.

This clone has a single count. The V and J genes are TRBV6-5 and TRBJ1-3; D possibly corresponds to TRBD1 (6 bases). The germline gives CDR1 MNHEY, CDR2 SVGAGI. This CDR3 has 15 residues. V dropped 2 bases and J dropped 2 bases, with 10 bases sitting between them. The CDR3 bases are TGTGCCAGCAGTTACGGGGGCGTCCCTGGAAACACCATATATTTT. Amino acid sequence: CASSYGGVPGNTIYF.

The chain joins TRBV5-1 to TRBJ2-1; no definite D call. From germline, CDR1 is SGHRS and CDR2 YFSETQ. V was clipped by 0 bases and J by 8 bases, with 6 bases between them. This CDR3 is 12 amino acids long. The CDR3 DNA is TGCGCCAGCAGCTTGGTGTCCTATGAGCAGTTCTTC. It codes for CASSLVSYEQFF.

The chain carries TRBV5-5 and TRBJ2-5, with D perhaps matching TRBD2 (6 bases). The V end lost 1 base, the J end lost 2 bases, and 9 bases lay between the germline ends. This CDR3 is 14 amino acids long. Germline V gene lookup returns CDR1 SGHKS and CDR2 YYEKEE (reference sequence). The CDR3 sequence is CASSLRGLQETQYF. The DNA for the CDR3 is TGTGCCAGCAGCTTGCGCGGACTACAAGAGACCCAGTACTTC. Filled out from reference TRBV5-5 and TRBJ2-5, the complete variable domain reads DAGVTQSPTHLIKTRGQQVTLRCSPISGHKSVSWYQQVLGQGPQFIFQYYEKEERGRGNFPDRFSARQFPNYSSELNVNALLLGDSALYLCASSLRGLQETQYFGPGTRLLVL.

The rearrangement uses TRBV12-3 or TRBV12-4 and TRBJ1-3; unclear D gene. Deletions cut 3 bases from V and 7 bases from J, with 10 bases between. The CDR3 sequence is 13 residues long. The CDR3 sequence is CASSFKRRNTIYF. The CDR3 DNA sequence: TGTGCCAGCAGTTTTAAGCGGCGGAACACCATATATTTT.

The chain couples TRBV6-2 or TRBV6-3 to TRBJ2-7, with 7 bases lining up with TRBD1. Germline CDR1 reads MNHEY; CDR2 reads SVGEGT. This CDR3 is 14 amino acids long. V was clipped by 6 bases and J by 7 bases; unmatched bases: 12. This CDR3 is CASSYDAGGREQYF. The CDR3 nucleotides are TGTGCCAGCAGCTATGACGCAGGGGGAAGGGAGCAGTACTTC.

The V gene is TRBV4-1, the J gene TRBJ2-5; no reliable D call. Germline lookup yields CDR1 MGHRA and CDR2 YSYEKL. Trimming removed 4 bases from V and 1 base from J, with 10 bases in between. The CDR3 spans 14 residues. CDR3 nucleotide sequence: TGCGCCAGCAGCCGAAATGACTTCCAAGAGACCCAGTACTTC. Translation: CASSRNDFQETQYF.

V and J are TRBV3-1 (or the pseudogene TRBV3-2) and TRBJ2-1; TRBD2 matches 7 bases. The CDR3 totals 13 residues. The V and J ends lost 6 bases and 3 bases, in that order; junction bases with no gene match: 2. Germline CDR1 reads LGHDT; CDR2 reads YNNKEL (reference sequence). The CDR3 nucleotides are TGTGCCAGCAGGCGGGGGATCTACAATGAGCAGTTCTTC. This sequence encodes CASRRGIYNEQFF.

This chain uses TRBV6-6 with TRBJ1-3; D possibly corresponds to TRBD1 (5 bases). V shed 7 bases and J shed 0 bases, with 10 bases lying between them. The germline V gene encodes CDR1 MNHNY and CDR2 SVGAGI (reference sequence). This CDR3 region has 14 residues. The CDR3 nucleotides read TGTGCCAGCACCAAAGACAGCTCTGGAAACACCATATATTTT. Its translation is CASTKDSSGNTIYF.

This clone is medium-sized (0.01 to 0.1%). CDR3 nucleotides: TGTGCCAGCAGTGAGCGGACTAGCGGGAGTGATGAGCAGTTCTTC. Translated, it gives CASSERTSGSDEQFF. V usage is TRBV6-4 and J usage is TRBJ2-1; 13 nucleotides align to TRBD2. The V gene end was trimmed by 3 bases and the J gene end by 8 bases; junction bases not matched to a gene: 4. Looked up from germline, CDR1 is MRHNA and CDR2 is SNTAGT. This CDR3 is built from 15 residues.

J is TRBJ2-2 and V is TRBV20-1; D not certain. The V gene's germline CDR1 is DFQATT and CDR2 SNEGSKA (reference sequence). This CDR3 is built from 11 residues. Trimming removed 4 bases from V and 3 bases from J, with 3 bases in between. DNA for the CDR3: TGCAGTGCTACTGACACCGGGGAGCTGTTTTTT. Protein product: CSATDTGELFF.

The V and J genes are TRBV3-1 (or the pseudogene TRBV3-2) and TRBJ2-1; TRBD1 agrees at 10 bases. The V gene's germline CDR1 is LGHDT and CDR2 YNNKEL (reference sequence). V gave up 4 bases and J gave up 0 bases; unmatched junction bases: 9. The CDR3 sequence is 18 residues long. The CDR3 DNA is TGTGCCAGCAGCCCTAGGGGACAGGGGTTAAGCTCCTACAATGAGCAGTTCTTC. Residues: CASSPRGQGLSSYNEQFF.

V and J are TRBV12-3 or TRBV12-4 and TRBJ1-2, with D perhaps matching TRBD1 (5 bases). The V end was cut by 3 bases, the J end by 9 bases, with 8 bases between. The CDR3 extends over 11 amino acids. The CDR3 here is CASSLMGRYTF. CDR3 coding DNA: TGTGCCAGCAGTTTGATGGGGCGCTACACCTTC.

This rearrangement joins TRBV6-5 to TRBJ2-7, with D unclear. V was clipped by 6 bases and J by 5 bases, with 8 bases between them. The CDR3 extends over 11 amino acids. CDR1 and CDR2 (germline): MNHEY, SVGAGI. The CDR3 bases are TGTGCCAGCAGAGTCCAGGACGAGCAGTACTTC. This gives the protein CASRVQDEQYF.